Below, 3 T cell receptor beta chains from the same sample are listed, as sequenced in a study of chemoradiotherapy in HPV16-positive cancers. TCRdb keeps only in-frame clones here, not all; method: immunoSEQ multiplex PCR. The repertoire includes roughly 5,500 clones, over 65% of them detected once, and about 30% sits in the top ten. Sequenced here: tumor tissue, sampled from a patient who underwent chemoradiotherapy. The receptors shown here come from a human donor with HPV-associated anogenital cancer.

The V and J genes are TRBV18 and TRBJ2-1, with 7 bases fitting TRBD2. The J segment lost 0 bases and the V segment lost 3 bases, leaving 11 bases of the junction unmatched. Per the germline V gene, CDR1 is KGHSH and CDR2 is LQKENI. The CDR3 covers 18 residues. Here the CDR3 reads CASSPSSPSGPSYNEQFF. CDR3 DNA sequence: TGTGCCAGCTCACCGTCCTCCCCTAGCGGACCCTCCTACAATGAGCAGTTCTTC.

CDR3 sequence: CASSFAIGTGAATNEKLFF. CDR3 nucleotides: TGTGCCAGCAGTTTCGCTATCGGGACAGGGGCGGCAACTAATGAAAAACTGTTTTTT. V usage is TRBV6-4 and J usage is TRBJ1-4, with 10 bases lining up with TRBD1. CDR3 length: 19 amino acids. With V trimmed by 5 bases and J by 0 bases, 12 bases remained unmatched. Germline CDR1 MRHNA, CDR2 SNTAGT.

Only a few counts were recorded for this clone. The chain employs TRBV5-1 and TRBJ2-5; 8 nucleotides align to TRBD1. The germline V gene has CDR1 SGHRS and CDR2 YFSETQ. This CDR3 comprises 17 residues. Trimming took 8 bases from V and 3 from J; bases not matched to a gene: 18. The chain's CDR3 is CARTDRGSYPPKETQYF. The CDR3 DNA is TGCGCCAGAACAGACAGGGGATCCTATCCCCCAAAAGAGACCCAGTACTTC.